The present T cell receptor beta chain was sequenced within a study of blood T cell repertoires in COVID-19. Between the trimmed V and J ends, which lost 6 bases and 1 base, there was a span of 12 bases. The V gene's germline CDR1 is MGHRA and CDR2 YSYEKL. CDR3 length: 14 amino acids. Assay used: immunoSEQ multiplex PCR; TCRdb lists only in-frame clones, some missing. The sample yields around 190,000 clones, 70% to 85% seen once. This sequence originates from a human donor in a cohort sampled during active COVID-19. V is TRBV4-1 and J is TRBJ1-1, with a tentative D call TRBD1 (5 bases). The sequenced sample was peripheral blood. The CDR3 here is CASRGETANTEAFF. CDR3 coding DNA: TGCGCCAGCAGAGGAGAGACAGCGAACACTGAAGCTTTCTTT.